This T cell receptor (beta chain) came from a study of blood T cell repertoires in COVID-19. For the study at large: Whether acute or convalescent, the COVID-19 samples came from the United States, Italy and Spain. The cDNA or gDNA used as material had been derived from T cells, B-cell-depleted T cells, or PBMCs.

CDR1 and CDR2 (germline): SGDLS, YYNGEE. V dropped 1 base and J dropped 0 bases, with 13 bases sitting between them. This CDR3 spans 17 amino acids. The authors' processing: From reference gene primer amplification, estimates of nucleated cell counts were derived. The data were produced by immunoSEQ multiplex PCR, yet TCRdb's version contains in-frame clones alone and is incomplete. D and trimming come from the DNA, and the V and J calls and clone size come from that table. The sample lists 200,000 to 300,000 clones, approximately 86% seen once, with almost 2% in the top ten. V is TRBV9 and J is TRBJ1-4; D call uncertain. This TCR was sampled from a young man with active or convalescent COVID-19. The sequenced sample was peripheral blood. This chain's CDR3 is CASSVSWRRATNEKLFF. DNA for the CDR3: TGTGCCAGCAGCGTATCTTGGAGGAGGGCAACTAATGAAAAACTGTTTTTT. Using reference TRBV9 and TRBJ1-4 for the parts outside the CDR3, the full variable domain is DSGVTQTPKHLITATGQRVTLRCSPRSGDLSVYWYQQSLDQGLQFLIQYYNGEERAKGNILERFSAQQFPDLHSELNLSSLELGDSALYFCASSVSWRRATNEKLFFGSGTQLSVL.